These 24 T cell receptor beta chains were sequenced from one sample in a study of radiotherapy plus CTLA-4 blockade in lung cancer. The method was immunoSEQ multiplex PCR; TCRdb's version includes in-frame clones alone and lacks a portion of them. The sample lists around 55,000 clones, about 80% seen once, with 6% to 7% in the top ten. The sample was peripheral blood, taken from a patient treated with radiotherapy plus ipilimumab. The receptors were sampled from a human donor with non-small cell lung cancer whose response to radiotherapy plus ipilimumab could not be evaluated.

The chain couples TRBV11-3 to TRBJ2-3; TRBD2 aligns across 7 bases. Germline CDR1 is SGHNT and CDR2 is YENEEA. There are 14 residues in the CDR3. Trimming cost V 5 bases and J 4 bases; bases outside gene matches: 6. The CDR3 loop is CASSPKRESDTQYF. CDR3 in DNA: TGTGCCAGCAGCCCCAAGCGGGAATCAGATACGCAGTATTTT. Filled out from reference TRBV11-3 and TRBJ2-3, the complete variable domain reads EAGVVQSPRYKIIEKKQPVAFWCNPISGHNTLYWYLQNLGQGPELLIRYENEEAVDDSQLPKDRFSAERLKGVDSTLKIQPAELGDSAVYLCASSPKRESDTQYFGPGTRLTVL.

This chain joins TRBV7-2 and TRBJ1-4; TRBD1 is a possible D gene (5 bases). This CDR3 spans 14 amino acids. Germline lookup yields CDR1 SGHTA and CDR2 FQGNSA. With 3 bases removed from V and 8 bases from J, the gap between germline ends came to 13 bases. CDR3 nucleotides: TGTGCCAGCAGCTTTTTCGGGGGAGACGAAAAACTGTTTTTT. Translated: CASSFFGGDEKLFF. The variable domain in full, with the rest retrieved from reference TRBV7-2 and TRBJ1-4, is GAGVSQSPSNKVTEKGKDVELRCDPISGHTALYWYRQSLGQGLEFLIYFQGNSAPDKSGLPSDRFSAERTGGSVSTLTIQRTQQEDSAVYLCASSFFGGDEKLFFGSGTQLSVL.

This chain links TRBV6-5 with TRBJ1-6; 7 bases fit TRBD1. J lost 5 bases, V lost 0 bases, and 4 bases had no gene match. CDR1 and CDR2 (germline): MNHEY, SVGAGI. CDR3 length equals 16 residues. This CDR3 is CASSYSRQGNNSPLHF. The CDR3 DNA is TGTGCCAGCAGTTACTCGAGACAGGGAAATAATTCACCCCTCCACTTT.

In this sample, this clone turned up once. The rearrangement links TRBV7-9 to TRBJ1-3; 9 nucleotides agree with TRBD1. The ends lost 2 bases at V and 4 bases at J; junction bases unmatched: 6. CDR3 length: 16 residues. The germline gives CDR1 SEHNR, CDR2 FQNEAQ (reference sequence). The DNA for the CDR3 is TGTGCCAGCAGCTTACTACTGGGACAGGGAGGAAACACCATATATTTT. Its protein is CASSLLLGQGGNTIYF.

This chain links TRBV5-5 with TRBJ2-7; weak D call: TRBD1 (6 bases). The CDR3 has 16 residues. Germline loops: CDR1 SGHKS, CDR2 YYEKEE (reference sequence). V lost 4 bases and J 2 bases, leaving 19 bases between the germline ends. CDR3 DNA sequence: TGTGCCAGCAGCCCGTTGGGGGCAGGGAAAGCCTACGAGCAGTACTTC. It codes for CASSPLGAGKAYEQYF.

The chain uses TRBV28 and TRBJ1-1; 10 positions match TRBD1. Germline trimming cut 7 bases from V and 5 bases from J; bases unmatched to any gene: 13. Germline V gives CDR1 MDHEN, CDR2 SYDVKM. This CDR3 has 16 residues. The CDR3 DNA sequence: TGTGCCAGCATCTCCAACGGACAGGGGGTAAGAACTGAAGCTTTCTTT. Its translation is CASISNGQGVRTEAFF.

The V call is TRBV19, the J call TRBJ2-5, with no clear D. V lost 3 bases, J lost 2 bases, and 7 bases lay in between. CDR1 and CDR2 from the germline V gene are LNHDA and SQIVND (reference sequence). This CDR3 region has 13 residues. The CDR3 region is CASSIERQETQYF. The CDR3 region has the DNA TGTGCCAGTAGTATCGAGCGTCAAGAGACCCAGTACTTC.

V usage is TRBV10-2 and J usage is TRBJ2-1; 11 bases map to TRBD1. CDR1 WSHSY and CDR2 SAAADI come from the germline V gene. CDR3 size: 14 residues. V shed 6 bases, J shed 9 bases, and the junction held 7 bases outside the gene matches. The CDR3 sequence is CASRPGQGAGEQFF. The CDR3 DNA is TGCGCCAGCAGACCCGGACAGGGGGCAGGTGAGCAGTTCTTC.

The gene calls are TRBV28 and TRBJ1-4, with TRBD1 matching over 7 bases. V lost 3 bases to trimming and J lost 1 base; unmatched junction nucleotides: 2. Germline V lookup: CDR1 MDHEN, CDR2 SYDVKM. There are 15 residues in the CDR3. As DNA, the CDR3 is TGTGCCAGCAGTTTCAACAGGGGAACTAATGAAAAACTGTTTTTT. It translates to CASSFNRGTNEKLFF.

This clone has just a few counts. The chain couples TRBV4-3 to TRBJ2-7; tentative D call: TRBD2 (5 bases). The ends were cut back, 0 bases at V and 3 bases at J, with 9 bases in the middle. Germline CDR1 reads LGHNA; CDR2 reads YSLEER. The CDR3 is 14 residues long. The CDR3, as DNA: TGCGCCAGCAGCCAAGAACGGACTCACTACGAGCAGTACTTC. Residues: CASSQERTHYEQYF.

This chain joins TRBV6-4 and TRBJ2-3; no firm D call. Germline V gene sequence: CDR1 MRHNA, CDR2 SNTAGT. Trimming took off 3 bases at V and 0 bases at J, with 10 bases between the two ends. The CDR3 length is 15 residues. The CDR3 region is CASSEVAASTDTQYF. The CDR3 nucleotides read TGTGCCAGCAGTGAAGTAGCAGCTAGCACAGATACGCAGTATTTT.

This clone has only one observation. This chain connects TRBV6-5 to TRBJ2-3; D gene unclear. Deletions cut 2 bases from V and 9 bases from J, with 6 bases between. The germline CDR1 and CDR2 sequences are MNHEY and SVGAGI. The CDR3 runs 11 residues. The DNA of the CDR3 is TGTGCCAGCAGTTACCTCGGGACGCAGTATTTT. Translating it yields CASSYLGTQYF.

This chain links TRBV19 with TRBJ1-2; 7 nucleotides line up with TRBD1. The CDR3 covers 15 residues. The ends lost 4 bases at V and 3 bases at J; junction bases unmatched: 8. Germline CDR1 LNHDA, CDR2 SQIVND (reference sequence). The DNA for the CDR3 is TGTGCCAGTAGTACCTCGGGACAGATATACTATGGCTACACCTTC. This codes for CASSTSGQIYYGYTF.

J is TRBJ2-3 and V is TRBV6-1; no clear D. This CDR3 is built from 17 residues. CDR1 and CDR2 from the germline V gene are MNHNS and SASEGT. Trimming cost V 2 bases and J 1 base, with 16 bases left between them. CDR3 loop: CASSELPGRSRTDTQYF. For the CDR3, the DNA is TGTGCCAGCAGTGAATTACCTGGCAGGTCCCGCACAGATACGCAGTATTTT.

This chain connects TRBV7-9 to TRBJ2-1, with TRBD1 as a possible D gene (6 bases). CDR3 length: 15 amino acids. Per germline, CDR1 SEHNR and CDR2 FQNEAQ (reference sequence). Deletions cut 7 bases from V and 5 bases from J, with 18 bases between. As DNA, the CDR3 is TGTGCCAGCATCGAGTGGGGGCGCGCCCACAATGAGCAGTTCTTC. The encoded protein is CASIEWGRAHNEQFF.

CDR3 coding DNA: TGTGCCAGCAGCTTGGACACCGGGGGGCAGTACTTC. This gives the protein CASSLDTGGQYF. The chain combines TRBV7-2 with TRBJ2-5, with 7 bases matching TRBD2. The CDR3 has 12 amino acids. Losses at the gene ends were 3 bases for V and 11 bases for J; bases not matched to a gene: 6. The germline V gene has CDR1 SGHTA and CDR2 FQGNSA.

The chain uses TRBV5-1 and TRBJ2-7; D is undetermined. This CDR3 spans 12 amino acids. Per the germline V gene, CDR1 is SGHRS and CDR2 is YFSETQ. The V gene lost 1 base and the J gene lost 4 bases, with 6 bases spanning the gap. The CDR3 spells CASSLTFYEQYF. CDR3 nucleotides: TGCGCCAGCAGCTTGACTTTTTACGAGCAGTACTTC.

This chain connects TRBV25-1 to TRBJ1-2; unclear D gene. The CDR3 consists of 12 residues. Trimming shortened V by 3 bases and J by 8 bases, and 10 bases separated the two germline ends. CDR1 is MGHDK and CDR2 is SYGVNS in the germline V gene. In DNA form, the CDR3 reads TGTGCCAGCAGTGATTGGGCTTGGGGCTACACCTTC. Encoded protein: CASSDWAWGYTF.

The CDR3 region is CASSLGDRANYGYTF. The CDR3 DNA is TGTGCCAGCAGCTTAGGAGACAGGGCGAACTATGGCTACACCTTC. This chain joins TRBV11-2 and TRBJ1-2, with 7 nucleotides matching TRBD1. Germline lookup yields CDR1 SGHAT and CDR2 FQNNGV. V dropped 1 base and J dropped 2; count of bases not matched to a gene: 4. The CDR3 length is 15 residues.

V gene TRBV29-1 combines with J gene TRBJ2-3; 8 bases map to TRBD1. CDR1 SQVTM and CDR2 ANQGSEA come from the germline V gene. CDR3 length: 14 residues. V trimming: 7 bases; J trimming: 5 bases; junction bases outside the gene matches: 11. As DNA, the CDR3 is TGCAGCGGGGCCGGGACAGGTGAAGGAGATACGCAGTATTTT. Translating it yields CSGAGTGEGDTQYF.

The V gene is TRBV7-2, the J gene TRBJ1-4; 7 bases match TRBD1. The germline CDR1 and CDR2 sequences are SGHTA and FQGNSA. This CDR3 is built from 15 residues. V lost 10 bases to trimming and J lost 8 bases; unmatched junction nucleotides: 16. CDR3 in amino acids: CATNTGDSQIEKLFF. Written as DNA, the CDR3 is TGTGCCACCAATACCGGGGACAGCCAGATCGAAAAACTGTTTTTT.

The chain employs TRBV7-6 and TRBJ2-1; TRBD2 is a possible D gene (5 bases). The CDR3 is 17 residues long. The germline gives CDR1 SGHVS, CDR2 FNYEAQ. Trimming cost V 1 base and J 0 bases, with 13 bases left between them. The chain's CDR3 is CASSLGWRTRSYNEQFF. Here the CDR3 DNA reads TGTGCCAGCAGCTTAGGATGGCGGACTCGCTCCTACAATGAGCAGTTCTTC. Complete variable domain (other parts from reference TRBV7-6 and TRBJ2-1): GAGVSQSPRYKVTKRGQDVALRCDPISGHVSLYWYRQALGQGPEFLTYFNYEAQQDKSGLPNDRFSAERPEGSISTLTIQRTEQRDSAMYRCASSLGWRTRSYNEQFFGPGTRLTVL.

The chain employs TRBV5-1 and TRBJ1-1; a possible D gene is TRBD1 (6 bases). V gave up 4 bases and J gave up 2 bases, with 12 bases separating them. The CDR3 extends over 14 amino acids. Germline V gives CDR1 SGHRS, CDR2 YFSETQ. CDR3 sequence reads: CASSQGQLNTEAFF. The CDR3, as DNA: TGCGCCAGCAGCCAGGGACAACTAAACACTGAAGCTTTCTTT.

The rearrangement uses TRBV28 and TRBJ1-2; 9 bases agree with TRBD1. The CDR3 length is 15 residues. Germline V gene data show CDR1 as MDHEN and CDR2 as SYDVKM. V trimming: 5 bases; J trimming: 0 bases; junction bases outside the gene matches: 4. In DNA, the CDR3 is TGTGCCAGCAGTCGAACAGGGGGCGCTAACTATGGCTACACCTTC. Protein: CASSRTGGANYGYTF.